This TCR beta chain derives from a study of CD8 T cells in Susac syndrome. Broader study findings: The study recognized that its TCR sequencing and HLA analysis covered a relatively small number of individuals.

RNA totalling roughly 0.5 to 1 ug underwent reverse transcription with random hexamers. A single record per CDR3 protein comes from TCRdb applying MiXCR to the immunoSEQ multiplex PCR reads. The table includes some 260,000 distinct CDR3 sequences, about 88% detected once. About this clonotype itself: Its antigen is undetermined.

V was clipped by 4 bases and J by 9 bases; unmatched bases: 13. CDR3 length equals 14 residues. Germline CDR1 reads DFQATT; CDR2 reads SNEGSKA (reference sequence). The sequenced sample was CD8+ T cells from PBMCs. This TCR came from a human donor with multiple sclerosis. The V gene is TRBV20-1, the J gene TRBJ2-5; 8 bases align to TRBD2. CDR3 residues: CSAKPGLVLGAQYF. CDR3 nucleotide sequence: TGCAGTGCTAAACCGGGACTAGTGTTGGGAGCCCAGTACTTC.